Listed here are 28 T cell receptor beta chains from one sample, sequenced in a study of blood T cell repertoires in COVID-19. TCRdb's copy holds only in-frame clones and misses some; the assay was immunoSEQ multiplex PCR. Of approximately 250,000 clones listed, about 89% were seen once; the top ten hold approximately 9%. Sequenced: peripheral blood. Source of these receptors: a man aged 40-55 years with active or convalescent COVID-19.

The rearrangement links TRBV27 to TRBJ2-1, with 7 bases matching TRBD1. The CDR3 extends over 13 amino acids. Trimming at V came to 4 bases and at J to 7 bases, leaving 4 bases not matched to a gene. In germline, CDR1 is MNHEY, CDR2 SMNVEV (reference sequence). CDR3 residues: CASSSRQGNEQFF. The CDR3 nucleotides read TGTGCCAGCAGTTCCCGACAGGGAAATGAGCAGTTCTTC.

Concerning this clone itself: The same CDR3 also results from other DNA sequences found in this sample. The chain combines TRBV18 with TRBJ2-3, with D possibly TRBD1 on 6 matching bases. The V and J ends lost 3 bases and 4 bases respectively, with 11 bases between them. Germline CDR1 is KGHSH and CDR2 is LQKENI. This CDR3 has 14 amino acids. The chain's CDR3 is CASSPGTGPDTQYF. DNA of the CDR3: TGTGCCAGCTCACCGGGCACAGGGCCAGATACGCAGTATTTT. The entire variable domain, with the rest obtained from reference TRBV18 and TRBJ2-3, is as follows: NAGVMQNPRHLVRRRGQEARLRCSPMKGHSHVYWYRQLPEEGLKFMVYLQKENIIDESGMPKERFSAEFPKEGPSILRIQQVVRGDSAAYFCASSPGTGPDTQYFGPGTRLTVL.

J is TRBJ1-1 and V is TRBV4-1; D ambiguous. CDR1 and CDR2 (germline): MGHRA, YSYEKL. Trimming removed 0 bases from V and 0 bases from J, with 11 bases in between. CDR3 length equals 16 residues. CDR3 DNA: TGCGCCAGCAGCCAAGAAGGGCAGACTATGAACACTGAAGCTTTCTTT. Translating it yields CASSQEGQTMNTEAFF.

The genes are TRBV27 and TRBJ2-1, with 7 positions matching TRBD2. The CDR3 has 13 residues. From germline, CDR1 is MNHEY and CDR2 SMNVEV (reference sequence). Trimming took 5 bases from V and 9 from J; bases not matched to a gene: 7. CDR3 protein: CASSPRTRAEQFF. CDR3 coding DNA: TGTGCCAGCAGTCCGAGGACTAGAGCTGAGCAGTTCTTC.

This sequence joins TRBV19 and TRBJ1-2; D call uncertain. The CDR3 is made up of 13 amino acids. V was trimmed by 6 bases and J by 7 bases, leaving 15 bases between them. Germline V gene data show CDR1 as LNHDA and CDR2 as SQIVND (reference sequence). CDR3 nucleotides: TGTGCCAGTAGCCCCGACCGGAGAGGTGGCTACACCTTC. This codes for CASSPDRRGGYTF.

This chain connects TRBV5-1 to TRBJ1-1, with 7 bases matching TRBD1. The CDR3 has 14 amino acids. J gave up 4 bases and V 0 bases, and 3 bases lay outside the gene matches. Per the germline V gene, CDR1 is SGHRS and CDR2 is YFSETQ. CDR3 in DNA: TGCGCCAGCAGCTTGGGACAGGGAGGCACTGAAGCTTTCTTT. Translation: CASSLGQGGTEAFF.

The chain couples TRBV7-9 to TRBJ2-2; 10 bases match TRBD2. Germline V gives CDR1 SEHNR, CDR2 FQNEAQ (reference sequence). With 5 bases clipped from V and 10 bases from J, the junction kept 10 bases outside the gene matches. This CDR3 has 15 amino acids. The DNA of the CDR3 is TGTGCCAGCAGCCCTAGCGGGGGTCCCGGTTCGGAGCTGTTTTTT. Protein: CASSPSGGPGSELFF.

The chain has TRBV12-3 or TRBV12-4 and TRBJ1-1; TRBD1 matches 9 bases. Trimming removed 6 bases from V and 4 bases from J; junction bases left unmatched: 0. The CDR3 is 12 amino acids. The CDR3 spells CASRTGGTEAFF. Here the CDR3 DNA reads TGTGCCAGCAGGACAGGGGGCACTGAAGCTTTCTTT.

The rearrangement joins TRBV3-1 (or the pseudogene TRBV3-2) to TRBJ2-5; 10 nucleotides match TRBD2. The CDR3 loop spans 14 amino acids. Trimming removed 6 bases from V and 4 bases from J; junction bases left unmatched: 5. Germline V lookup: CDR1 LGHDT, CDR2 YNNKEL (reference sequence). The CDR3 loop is CASSLAGEGETQYF. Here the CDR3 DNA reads TGTGCCAGCAGTCTAGCGGGAGAGGGAGAGACCCAGTACTTC.

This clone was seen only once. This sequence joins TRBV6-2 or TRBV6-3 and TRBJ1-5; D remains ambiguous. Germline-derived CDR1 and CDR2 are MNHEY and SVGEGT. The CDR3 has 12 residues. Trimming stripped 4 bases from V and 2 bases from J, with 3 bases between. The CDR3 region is CASSLGNQPQHF. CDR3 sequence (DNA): TGTGCCAGCAGTTTAGGCAATCAGCCCCAGCATTTT.

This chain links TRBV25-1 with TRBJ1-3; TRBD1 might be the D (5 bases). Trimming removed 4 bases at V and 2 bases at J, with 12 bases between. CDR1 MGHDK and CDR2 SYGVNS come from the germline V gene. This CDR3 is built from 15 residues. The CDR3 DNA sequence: TGTGCCAGCAGTGTGGTTGGAGGGGCTGGAAACACCATATATTTT. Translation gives CASSVVGGAGNTIYF.

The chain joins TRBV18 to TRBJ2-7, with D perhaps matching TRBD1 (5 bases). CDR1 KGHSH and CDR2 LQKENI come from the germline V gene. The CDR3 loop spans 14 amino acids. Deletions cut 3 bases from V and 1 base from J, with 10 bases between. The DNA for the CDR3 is TGTGCCAGCTCACCCAGGGCGTCTTCCTACGAGCAGTACTTC. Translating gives CASSPRASSYEQYF.

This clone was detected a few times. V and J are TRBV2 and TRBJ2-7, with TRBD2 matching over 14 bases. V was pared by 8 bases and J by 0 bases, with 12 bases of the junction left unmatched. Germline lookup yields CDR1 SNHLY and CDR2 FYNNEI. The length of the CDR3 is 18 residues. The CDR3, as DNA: TGTGCCAGCTCCCATCCCGGGACTAGCGGGAGCCGCTCCTACGAGCAGTACTTC. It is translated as CASSHPGTSGSRSYEQYF.

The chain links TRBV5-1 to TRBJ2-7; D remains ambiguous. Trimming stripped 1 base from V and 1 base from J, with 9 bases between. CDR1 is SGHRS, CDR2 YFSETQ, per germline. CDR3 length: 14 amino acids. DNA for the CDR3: TGCGCCAGCAGCTTGATCAGGATGTCCTACGAGCAGTACTTC. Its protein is CASSLIRMSYEQYF.

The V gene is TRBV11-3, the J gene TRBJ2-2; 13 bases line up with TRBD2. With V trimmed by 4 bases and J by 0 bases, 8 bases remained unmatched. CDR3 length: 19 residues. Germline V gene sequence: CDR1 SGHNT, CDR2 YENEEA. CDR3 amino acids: CASSSAWTSGGTNTGELFF. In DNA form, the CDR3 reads TGTGCCAGCAGCTCAGCATGGACTAGCGGGGGAACGAACACCGGGGAGCTGTTTTTT. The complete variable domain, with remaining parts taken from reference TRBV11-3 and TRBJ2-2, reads EAGVVQSPRYKIIEKKQPVAFWCNPISGHNTLYWYLQNLGQGPELLIRYENEEAVDDSQLPKDRFSAERLKGVDSTLKIQPAELGDSAVYLCASSSAWTSGGTNTGELFFGEGSRLTVL.

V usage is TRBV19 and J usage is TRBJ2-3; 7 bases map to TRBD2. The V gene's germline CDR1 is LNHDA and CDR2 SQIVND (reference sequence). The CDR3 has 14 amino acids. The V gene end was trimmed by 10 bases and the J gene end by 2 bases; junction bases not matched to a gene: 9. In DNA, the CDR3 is TGTGCCACCAGATGGGGGGGTTCCACAGATACGCAGTATTTT. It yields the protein CATRWGGSTDTQYF.

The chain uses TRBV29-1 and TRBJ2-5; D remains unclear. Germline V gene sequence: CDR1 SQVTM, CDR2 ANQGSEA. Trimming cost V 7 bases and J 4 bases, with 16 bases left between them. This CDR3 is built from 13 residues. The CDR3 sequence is CSAHISRLETQYF. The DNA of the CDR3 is TGCAGCGCCCACATAAGTAGACTAGAGACCCAGTACTTC.

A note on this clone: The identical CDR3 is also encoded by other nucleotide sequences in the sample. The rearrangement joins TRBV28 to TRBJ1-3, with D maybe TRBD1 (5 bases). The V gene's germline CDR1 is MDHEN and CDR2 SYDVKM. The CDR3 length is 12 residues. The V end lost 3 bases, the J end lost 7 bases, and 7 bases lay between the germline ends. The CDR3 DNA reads TGTGCCAGCAGTTTTCGGGGGAACACCATATATTTT. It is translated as CASSFRGNTIYF.

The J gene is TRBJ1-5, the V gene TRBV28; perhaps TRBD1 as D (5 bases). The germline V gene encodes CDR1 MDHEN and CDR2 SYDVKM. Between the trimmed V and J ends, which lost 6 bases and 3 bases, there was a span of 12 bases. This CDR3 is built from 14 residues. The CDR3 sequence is CASSIGQINQPQHF. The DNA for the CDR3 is TGTGCCAGCAGCATAGGACAAATCAATCAGCCCCAGCATTTT. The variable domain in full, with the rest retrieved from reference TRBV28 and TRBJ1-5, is DVKVTQSSRYLVKRTGEKVFLECVQDMDHENMFWYRQDPGLGLRLIYFSYDVKMKEKGDIPEGYSVSREKKERFSLILESASTNQTSMYLCASSIGQINQPQHFGDGTRLSIL.

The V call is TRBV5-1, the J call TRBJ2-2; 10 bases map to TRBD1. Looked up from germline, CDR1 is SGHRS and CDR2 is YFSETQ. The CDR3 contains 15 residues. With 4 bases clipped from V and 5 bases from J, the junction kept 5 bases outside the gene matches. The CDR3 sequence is CASSPGTGETGELFF. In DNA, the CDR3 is TGCGCCAGCAGCCCTGGGACAGGGGAGACCGGGGAGCTGTTTTTT.

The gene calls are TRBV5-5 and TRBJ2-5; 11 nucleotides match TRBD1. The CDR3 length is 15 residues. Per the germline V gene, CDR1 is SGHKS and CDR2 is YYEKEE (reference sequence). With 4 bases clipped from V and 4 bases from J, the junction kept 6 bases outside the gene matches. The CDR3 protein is CASSPGQGGGETQYF. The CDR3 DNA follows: TGTGCCAGCAGCCCGGGACAGGGGGGCGGAGAGACCCAGTACTTC.

The CDR3 spells CAISESRDRFANEKLFF. In DNA, the CDR3 is TGTGCCATCAGTGAGTCGAGAGACAGATTTGCTAATGAAAAACTGTTTTTT. This chain connects TRBV10-3 to TRBJ1-4; a weak D match, TRBD1 (5 bases). V was clipped by 0 bases and J by 3 bases, with 14 bases between them. The CDR3 contains 17 residues. The germline CDR1 and CDR2 sequences are ENHRY and SYGVKD.

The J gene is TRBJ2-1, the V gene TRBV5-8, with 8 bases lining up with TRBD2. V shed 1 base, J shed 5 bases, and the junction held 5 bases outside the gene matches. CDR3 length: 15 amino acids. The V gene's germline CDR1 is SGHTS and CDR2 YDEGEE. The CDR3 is CASSLNAGGDNEQFF. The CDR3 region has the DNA TGTGCCAGCAGCTTGAACGCGGGAGGTGACAATGAGCAGTTCTTC.

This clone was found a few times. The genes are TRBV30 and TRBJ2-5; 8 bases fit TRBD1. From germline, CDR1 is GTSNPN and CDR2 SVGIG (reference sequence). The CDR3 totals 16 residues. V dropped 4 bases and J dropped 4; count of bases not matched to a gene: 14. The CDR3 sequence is CAWIPGQAMIGETQYF. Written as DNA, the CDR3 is TGTGCCTGGATCCCGGGACAGGCTATGATCGGAGAGACCCAGTACTTC.

CDR3: CASSSISTDTSFSGANVLTF. The CDR3 DNA sequence: TGTGCCAGCAGTTCAATCAGTACCGATACCTCTTTCTCTGGGGCCAACGTCCTGACTTTC. This chain connects TRBV28 to TRBJ2-6, with D unresolved. Trimming stripped 4 bases from V and 0 bases from J, with 22 bases between. The CDR3 extends over 20 amino acids. The germline CDR1 and CDR2 sequences are MDHEN and SYDVKM.

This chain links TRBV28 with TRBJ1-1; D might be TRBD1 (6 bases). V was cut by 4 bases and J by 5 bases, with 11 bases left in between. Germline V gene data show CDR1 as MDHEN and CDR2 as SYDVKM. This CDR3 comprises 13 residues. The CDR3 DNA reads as TGTGCCAGCAGTTCCCAGGGGAGAACTGAAGCTTTCTTT. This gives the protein CASSSQGRTEAFF.

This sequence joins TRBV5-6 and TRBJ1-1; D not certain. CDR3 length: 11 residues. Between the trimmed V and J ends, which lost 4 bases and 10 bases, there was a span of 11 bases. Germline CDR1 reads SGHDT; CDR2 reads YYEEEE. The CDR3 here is CASSAGTPAFF. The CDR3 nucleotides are TGTGCCAGCAGCGCAGGAACCCCAGCTTTCTTT.

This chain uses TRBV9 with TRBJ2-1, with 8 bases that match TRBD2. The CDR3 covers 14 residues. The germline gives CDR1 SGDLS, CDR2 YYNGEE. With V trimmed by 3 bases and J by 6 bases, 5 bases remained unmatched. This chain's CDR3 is CASSAPGGSNEQFF. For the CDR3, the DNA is TGTGCCAGCAGCGCACCGGGAGGGAGCAATGAGCAGTTCTTC.